What follows are 8 T cell receptor beta chains derived from one specimen sequenced in a study of blood T cell repertoires in COVID-19 (dated by TCRdb to the early 2020s). The method was the immunoSEQ multiplex PCR assay. Entries here come from immuneACCESS through TCRdb and include only in-frame sequences with V and J called. Some clones fail to appear in such tables; in the studies checked, an unresolved V gene covers under half of the shortfall, and the cause of the remainder is unknown. The table for this sample lists about 85,000 clones; about four fifths of them were counted only once. The biggest ten clones account for 1% to 1.5% of the sample. What was sequenced was peripheral blood. Receptor source: a woman of 80 years or more with acute or convalescent COVID-19.

This sequence joins TRBV12-3 or TRBV12-4 and TRBJ1-1; unclear D gene. The CDR3 is made up of 13 amino acids. V lost 5 bases, J lost 6 bases, and 13 bases lay in between. The CDR3 sequence is CASSPQAVSEAFF. In nucleotides, the CDR3 is TGTGCCAGCAGTCCACAAGCGGTCTCTGAAGCTTTCTTT.

The V call is TRBV10-2, the J call TRBJ1-2, with no clear D. The V gene lost 2 bases and the J gene lost 7 bases, with 8 bases spanning the gap. The CDR3 runs to 12 residues. Germline-derived CDR1 and CDR2 are WSHSY and SAAADI. DNA of the CDR3: TGCGCCAGCAGTGAGGAGGATCTTGGCTACACCTTC. It specifies CASSEEDLGYTF.

In its sample, this clone was seen once. The chain employs TRBV7-9 and TRBJ2-1; 7 bases agree with TRBD2. The CDR3 is 17 residues long. V gave up 0 bases and J gave up 0 bases; unmatched junction bases: 5. Per the germline V gene, CDR1 is SEHNR and CDR2 is FQNEAQ (reference sequence). CDR3 DNA: TGTGCCAGCAGCTTAGCCGACCTAGCGGTCTCCTACAATGAGCAGTTCTTC. Protein sequence: CASSLADLAVSYNEQFF.

The rearrangement joins TRBV7-9 to TRBJ2-7; D is possibly TRBD1 (6 bases). The CDR3 contains 13 residues. V lost 0 bases to trimming and J lost 9 bases, with 12 bases between them. The V gene's germline CDR1 is SEHNR and CDR2 FQNEAQ (reference sequence). The CDR3 DNA follows: TGTGCCAGCAGCTTAGCAGGGGGATTTGGGCAGTACTTC. Its translation is CASSLAGGFGQYF.

This clone was seen a handful of times. CDR3 nucleotide sequence: TGTGCCAGCAGTCCGGGGACAGTGGGTTACAATGAGCAGTTCTTC. Translating gives CASSPGTVGYNEQFF. The V gene is TRBV28, the J gene TRBJ2-1; TRBD1 matches at 7 bases. V was pared by 5 bases and J by 4 bases, with 8 bases of the junction left unmatched. CDR1 is MDHEN and CDR2 is SYDVKM in the germline V gene. The CDR3 sequence is 15 residues long.

The chain combines TRBV7-9 with TRBJ1-1, with D tentatively TRBD1 (6 bases). Between the trimmed V and J ends, which lost 5 bases and 5 bases, there was a span of 15 bases. From germline, CDR1 is SEHNR and CDR2 FQNEAQ (reference sequence). This CDR3 has 14 residues. In DNA form, the CDR3 reads TGTGCCAGCAGCCTTACAGGGTTGGTAACTGAAGCTTTCTTT. It codes for CASSLTGLVTEAFF. Full variable domain (missing parts from reference TRBV7-9 and TRBJ1-1): DTGVSQNPRHKITKRGQNVTFRCDPISEHNRLYWYRQTLGQGPEFLTYFQNEAQLEKSRLLSDRFSAERPKGSFSTLEIQRTEQGDSAMYLCASSLTGLVTEAFFGQGTRLTVV.

The V call is TRBV3-1 (or the pseudogene TRBV3-2), the J call TRBJ2-1; 11 nucleotides line up with TRBD2. CDR3 length: 22 amino acids. Losses at the gene ends were 9 bases for V and 7 bases for J; bases not matched to a gene: 32. The germline gives CDR1 LGHDT, CDR2 YNNKEL (reference sequence). CDR3 residues: CASRRSTLAGGPGLALTNEQFF. The CDR3 coding sequence is TGTGCCAGTCGGAGAAGCACTTTAGCGGGAGGGCCTGGGTTGGCACTTACAAATGAGCAGTTCTTC.

The chain has TRBV7-2 and TRBJ2-4, with TRBD2 identical over 8 bases. Per the germline V gene, CDR1 is SGHTA and CDR2 is FQGNSA. The ends lost 5 bases at V and 6 bases at J; junction bases unmatched: 3. This CDR3 has 13 residues. This CDR3 reads CASSLSGGNIQYF. The CDR3 nucleotides read TGTGCCAGCAGCCTAAGCGGGGGAAACATTCAGTACTTC.